The 14 T cell receptor beta chains below were found in one sample sequenced in a study of CD8 T cells in Susac syndrome. An amount of RNA that ranged from roughly 0.5 to 1 ug was reverse transcribed with random hexamers. TCRdb independently ran MiXCR on the immunoSEQ multiplex PCR reads; one entry per CDR3 protein. The table records 130,000 or so distinct CDR3 sequences, about 90% of them present only once. Sequenced: CD8+ T cells from PBMCs. All receptors come from a human donor with multiple sclerosis.

This sequence joins TRBV5-1 and TRBJ2-1; 8 positions match TRBD2. After removal of 6 bases from V and 5 bases from J, the junction contained 4 bases not matched to a gene. CDR1 is SGHRS, CDR2 YFSETQ, per germline. The CDR3 totals 13 residues. DNA of the CDR3: TGCGCCAGCAACCCGGGACTAGACAATGAGCAGTTCTTC. This gives the protein CASNPGLDNEQFF.

This clonotype was seen only once. This chain connects TRBV5-6 to TRBJ1-1; D possibly corresponds to TRBD1 (5 bases). Germline V gives CDR1 SGHDT, CDR2 YYEEEE. The germline V and J ends were trimmed by 0 bases and 0 bases, with 9 bases remaining between them. The CDR3 is 15 amino acids. The CDR3 region has the DNA TGTGCCAGCAGCTTGGCCGGGACGGTGAACACTGAAGCTTTCTTT. It is translated as CASSLAGTVNTEAFF.

The rearrangement joins TRBV24-1 to TRBJ2-1, with 9 nucleotides matching TRBD1. Germline-derived CDR1 and CDR2 are KGHDR and SFDVKD. V lost 8 bases and J lost 9; bases outside the gene matches: 10. This CDR3 spans 14 amino acids. The CDR3 DNA is TGTGCCACCATGAGTGGACAGGGGTGGTCTGAGCAGTTCTTC. Amino acid sequence: CATMSGQGWSEQFF.

This chain joins TRBV27 and TRBJ1-3; D ambiguous. The CDR3 sequence is 13 residues long. Trimming cost V 6 bases and J 0 bases, with 6 bases left between them. Germline V gene data show CDR1 as MNHEY and CDR2 as SMNVEV (reference sequence). The CDR3 DNA follows: TGTGCCAGCAGACGGTCCTCTGGAAACACCATATATTTT. It is translated as CASRRSSGNTIYF.

This chain uses TRBV7-2 with TRBJ2-7; D possibly corresponds to TRBD2 (7 bases). This CDR3 is built from 16 residues. The germline V and J ends were trimmed by 3 bases and 5 bases, with 20 bases remaining between them. CDR1 SGHTA and CDR2 FQGNSA come from the germline V gene. CDR3 nucleotides: TGTGCCAGCAGCTTCGAGGGGGGCGGGAGCGTCGACGAGCAGTACTTC. It specifies CASSFEGGGSVDEQYF.

J is TRBJ2-1 and V is TRBV7-7; perhaps D is TRBD1 or TRBD2 (5 bases each). There are 16 residues in the CDR3. Germline V gives CDR1 SSHAT, CDR2 FNYEAQ (reference sequence). V lost 4 bases and J 10 bases, leaving 23 bases between the germline ends. For the CDR3, the DNA is TGTGCCAGCAGCTCCAACCCGGGGCCTACCCCGGGGGAGCAGTTCTTC. Protein: CASSSNPGPTPGEQFF.

The chain combines TRBV11-3 with TRBJ2-2; 7 bases line up with TRBD2. V trimming: 5 bases; J trimming: 3 bases; junction bases outside the gene matches: 3. The CDR3 loop spans 14 amino acids. Germline V gene sequence: CDR1 SGHNT, CDR2 YENEEA. The chain's CDR3 is CASSEGGDTGELFF. The CDR3 DNA is TGTGCCAGCAGCGAGGGAGGGGACACCGGGGAGCTGTTTTTT.

The chain has TRBV11-2 and TRBJ2-5; 8 positions match TRBD1. The junction had 12 bases not matched to a gene; V was cut back by 7 bases and J by 5 bases. The CDR3 covers 15 residues. Germline CDR1 and CDR2: SGHAT and FQNNGV. The DNA for the CDR3 is TGTGCCAGCACCCTAGGCACAGGGGGTTCGGAGACCCAGTACTTC. Translated: CASTLGTGGSETQYF.

The chain uses TRBV6-2 or TRBV6-3 and TRBJ2-3; unclear D gene. From germline, CDR1 is MNHEY and CDR2 SVGEGT. Trimming removed 2 bases at V and 9 bases at J, with 9 bases between. The CDR3 extends over 12 amino acids. CDR3 in DNA: TGTGCCAGCAGTTACCCCATCCCAACGCAGTATTTT. It codes for CASSYPIPTQYF.

V and J are TRBV5-6 and TRBJ2-5; possibly TRBD1 or TRBD2 for D (5 bases each). V was clipped by 4 bases and J by 0 bases, with 13 bases between them. CDR3 size: 15 residues. Germline V gene data show CDR1 as SGHDT and CDR2 as YYEEEE. DNA for the CDR3: TGTGCCAGCAGCCAAGACAGAGGGTACCAAGAGACCCAGTACTTC. This sequence encodes CASSQDRGYQETQYF.

This clonotype was seen once. This sequence joins TRBV5-1 and TRBJ2-1; TRBD1 matches 8 bases. CDR3 length: 13 amino acids. CDR1 is SGHRS, CDR2 YFSETQ, per germline. V lost 4 bases, J lost 10 bases, and 7 bases stayed unmatched. CDR3 sequence: CASSPGQVGEQFF. CDR3 sequence (DNA): TGCGCCAGCAGCCCGGGACAGGTAGGAGAGCAGTTCTTC.

The chain uses TRBV7-9 and TRBJ2-1, with 11 bases aligning to TRBD2. The germline CDR1 and CDR2 sequences are SEHNR and FQNEAQ (reference sequence). The CDR3 extends over 16 amino acids. The trim removed 5 bases at V and 4 bases at J, leaving 7 bases unmatched. The CDR3 loop is CASSLPGLADYNEQFF. The DNA of the CDR3 is TGTGCCAGCAGCCTACCGGGACTAGCGGATTACAATGAGCAGTTCTTC.

This chain joins TRBV12-3 or TRBV12-4 and TRBJ2-1; D is unclear. The CDR3 spans 13 residues. V was cut by 5 bases and J by 9 bases, with 14 bases left in between. Written as DNA, the CDR3 is TGTGCCAGCAGTACATCGTTTTGGGGTGAGCAGTTCTTC. Translating it yields CASSTSFWGEQFF.

The chain links TRBV19 to TRBJ2-2; a weak D match, TRBD1 (6 bases). Looked up from germline, CDR1 is LNHDA and CDR2 is SQIVND (reference sequence). The CDR3 consists of 14 residues. V was cut by 8 bases and J by 4 bases, with 14 bases left in between. CDR3 bases: TGTGCCAGTTTTCAACAGGGCAGCACCGGGGAGCTGTTTTTT. It encodes CASFQQGSTGELFF.